Listed here are 5 T cell receptor beta chains from one sample, sequenced in a study of blood T cell repertoires in COVID-19. Measured with immunoSEQ multiplex PCR; TCRdb has only the in-frame clones, and not every one. Here the sample spans fewer than 300,000 clones, roughly 86% being singletons. Sequences were obtained from peripheral blood. These receptors were taken from a man between 18 and 29 years old with active or convalescent COVID-19.

This chain connects TRBV19 to TRBJ2-5; tentative D call: TRBD1 (5 bases). The CDR3 length is 15 residues. With 7 bases removed from V and 8 bases from J, the gap between germline ends came to 23 bases. Per germline, CDR1 LNHDA and CDR2 SQIVND (reference sequence). In DNA, the CDR3 is TGTGCCAGTACCCTTGGCTTGTCGACAGATTCAACCCAGTACTTC. Translating gives CASTLGLSTDSTQYF.

The chain couples TRBV10-1 to TRBJ2-3; D is possibly TRBD1 (6 bases). Trimming took 6 bases from V and 3 from J, leaving 16 bases between them. CDR3 size: 15 residues. CDR1 and CDR2 from the germline V gene are WNHNN and SYGVQD (reference sequence). Here the CDR3 reads CASSSPGHGTDTQYF. The DNA for the CDR3 is TGCGCCAGCAGCAGTCCGGGACATGGGACAGATACGCAGTATTTT.

The genes are TRBV5-4 and TRBJ2-1; 10 bases line up with TRBD2. CDR1 and CDR2 (germline): SGHNT, YYREEE (reference sequence). The length of the CDR3 is 14 residues. The trim removed 6 bases at V and 10 bases at J, leaving 10 bases unmatched. The CDR3 DNA reads as TGTGCCAGCAACTTAGCGGGGGGCATGGGGGAGCAGTTCTTC. Protein product: CASNLAGGMGEQFF.

The chain uses TRBV10-3 and TRBJ2-7; TRBD1 matches at 9 bases. This CDR3 has 13 amino acids. CDR1 is ENHRY and CDR2 is SYGVKD in the germline V gene. Trimming took 7 bases from V and 1 from J; bases not matched to a gene: 2. The DNA for the CDR3 is TGTGCCATCACTGGACAGGGGTCCTACGAGCAGTACTTC. As protein: CAITGQGSYEQYF.

The chain has TRBV6-1 and TRBJ1-2; weak D call: TRBD1 (6 bases). CDR1 is MNHNS and CDR2 is SASEGT in the germline V gene. V shed 2 bases and J shed 3 bases, with 10 bases lying between them. The CDR3 sequence is 14 residues long. CDR3 in DNA: TGTGCCAGCAGTGAACGGGGGGCCTACTATGGCTACACCTTC. As protein: CASSERGAYYGYTF.